This is a list of T cell receptor beta chains from one sample in a study of vaccination and CD4 T cells after COVID-19. Antigens of these TCRs are unknown. TCRdb ran MiXCR on the PCR reads and lists one entry per CDR3 protein. The sample lists about 20,000 distinct CDR3 sequences; about two fifths were seen once. The sequenced sample consisted of CD4+ T cells from blood, cultured in vitro. The receptors were gathered from a human donor who had recovered from COVID-19. CDR3s include the opening cysteine and the closing phenylalanine or tryptophan. D genes are given only for firm matches. Clone size, where shown, is once, few, many, or a class for clones that have expanded.

V	D	J	size	CDR3	DNA
TRBV7-8	TRBD1	TRBJ2-7	NA	CASSLAGQGDYEQYF	TGTGCCAGCAGCTTAGCGGGACAGGGGGACTACGAGCAGTACTTC
TRBV7-9	TRBD1	TRBJ1-1	few	CASSPLQGPNTEAFF	TGTGCCAGCAGCCCGCTACAGGGGCCGAACACTGAAGCTTTCTTT
TRBV10-1	TRBD1	TRBJ1-2	NA	CASTKDLGQGSYTF	TGCGCCAGCACCAAAGACCTAGGACAGGGTAGCTACACCTTC
TRBV12-3/TRBV12-4	NA	TRBJ1-2	NA	CASSLRQSNYGYTF	TGTGCCAGCAGTTTACGGCAGAGTAACTATGGCTACACCTTC
TRBV11-3	NA	TRBJ2-5	NA	CASSLNQETQYF	TGTGCCAGCAGCTTAAACCAAGAGACCCAGTACTTC
TRBV4-1	NA	TRBJ1-6	few	CASSQGERYNSPLHF	TGCGCCAGCAGCCAAGGTGAACGGTATAATTCACCCCTCCACTTT
TRBV28	NA	TRBJ2-7	NA	CASNLLGGTNYEQYF	TGTGCCAGCAATCTATTAGGGGGGACAAACTACGAGCAGTACTTC
TRBV10-3	NA	TRBJ1-6	NA	CAISEPHGGVVSPLHF	TGTGCCATCAGTGAGCCCCATGGGGGAGTTGTTTCACCCCTCCACTTT
TRBV6-2/TRBV6-3	NA	TRBJ2-3	few	CASALPGAGGDTQYF	TGTGCCAGCGCGCTACCCGGGGCCGGGGGAGATACGCAGTATTTT
TRBV27	NA	TRBJ1-1	few	CASSLLGDEAFF	TGTGCCAGCAGTTTATTAGGGGATGAAGCTTTCTTT
TRBV28	NA	TRBJ1-5	NA	CASIIRGRASNQPQHF	TGTGCCAGCATCATTCGGGGCAGGGCTAGCAATCAGCCCCAGCATTTT
TRBV19	NA	TRBJ1-1	NA	CASSIPNPGLTHTEAFF	TGTGCCAGTAGTATCCCCAATCCGGGACTCACGCACACTGAAGCTTTCTTT
TRBV10-3	TRBD1	TRBJ1-6	NA	CAISEREGQGGSPLHF	TGTGCCATCAGTGAACGGGAGGGACAGGGAGGCTCACCCCTCCACTTT
TRBV27	TRBD1	TRBJ1-6	NA	CASSLGTGYNSPLHF	TGTGCCAGCAGCCTGGGGACAGGCTATAATTCACCCCTCCACTTT
TRBV6-5	NA	TRBJ2-2	NA	CASSFGNTGELFF	TGTGCCAGCAGTTTTGGAAATACCGGGGAGCTGTTTTTT
TRBV28	NA	TRBJ1-2	NA	CASRAVGYTF	TGTGCCAGCAGAGCCGTAGGCTACACCTTC
TRBV19	TRBD1	TRBJ1-1	NA	CASSGQALNTEAFF	TGTGCCAGTAGCGGACAGGCTTTGAACACTGAAGCTTTCTTT
TRBV24-1	NA	TRBJ2-1	NA	CATSDPDSIGQFF	TGTGCCACCAGTGACCCTGACAGTATTGGGCAGTTCTTC
TRBV12-3/TRBV12-4	NA	TRBJ2-5	few	CASSFSQPGGETQYF	TGTGCCAGCAGTTTTTCCCAGCCCGGAGGGGAGACCCAGTACTTC
TRBV27	NA	TRBJ1-5	NA	CASSSNGKPQHF	TGTGCCAGCAGTTCAAATGGCAAGCCCCAGCATTTT
TRBV5-4	TRBD1	TRBJ2-7	NA	CASSLQGDYEQYF	TGTGCCAGCAGCTTACAGGGGGACTACGAGCAGTACTTC
TRBV19	NA	TRBJ2-5	NA	CASSLGPRGYLETQYF	TGTGCCAGTAGCTTAGGGCCCAGGGGTTATCTGGAGACCCAGTACTTC
TRBV6-5	NA	TRBJ2-1	few	CASSLDQYNEQFF	TGTGCCAGCAGTTTAGACCAGTACAATGAGCAGTTCTTC
TRBV6-5	TRBD2	TRBJ2-2	NA	CASSLSSGGATGELFF	TGTGCCAGCAGTTTGTCTAGCGGGGGGGCCACCGGGGAGCTGTTTTTT
TRBV11-2	NA	TRBJ2-1	few	CASSLRAWGEQFF	TGTGCCAGCAGCTTAAGGGCCTGGGGTGAGCAGTTCTTC
TRBV27	TRBD1	TRBJ2-7	few	CASSFTGQGAYEQYF	TGTGCCAGCAGTTTCACGGGACAGGGGGCCTACGAGCAGTACTTC
TRBV7-3	TRBD2	TRBJ2-3	NA	CASSPGTSGRTDTQYF	TGTGCCAGCAGCCCTGGGACTAGCGGGCGCACAGATACGCAGTATTTT
TRBV28	TRBD1	TRBJ1-5	few	CASRDSGTGQSAQHF	TGTGCCAGCAGGGACTCCGGGACAGGGCAGTCAGCCCAGCATTTT
TRBV6-2/TRBV6-3	NA	TRBJ2-5	once	CASSYQRETQYF	TGTGCCAGCAGTTATCAGAGAGAGACCCAGTACTTC
TRBV19	TRBD1	TRBJ2-6	NA	CASSMGTGSGANVLTF	TGTGCCAGTAGTATGGGGACAGGCTCTGGGGCCAACGTCCTGACTTTC
TRBV28	TRBD1	TRBJ1-5	NA	CASSFGTGSQPQHF	TGTGCCAGCAGTTTCGGGACAGGTAGTCAGCCCCAGCATTTT
TRBV19	NA	TRBJ2-3	NA	CASSIVERDTQYF	TGTGCCAGTAGTATTGTTGAGCGGGATACGCAGTATTTT
TRBV18	NA	TRBJ2-2	NA	CASSPPVNTGELFF	TGTGCCAGCTCACCACCGGTGAACACCGGGGAGCTGTTTTTT
TRBV10-3	NA	TRBJ1-1	NA	CAISVTNTEAFF	TGTGCCATCAGTGTCACGAACACTGAAGCTTTCTTT
TRBV6-1	NA	TRBJ2-7	few	CASRDPGTPHEQYF	TGTGCCAGCAGGGATCCTGGGACTCCTCACGAGCAGTACTTC
TRBV6-1	NA	TRBJ1-2	few	CASKAGVTANYGYTF	TGTGCCAGCAAGGCAGGGGTGACAGCTAACTATGGCTACACCTTC
TRBV6-2/TRBV6-3	TRBD1	TRBJ1-5	NA	CASRGQKNNQPQHF	TGTGCCAGCAGGGGACAGAAGAACAATCAGCCCCAGCATTTT
TRBV7-9	NA	TRBJ1-1	few	CASSLRGAEAFF	TGTGCCAGCAGCTTAAGGGGGGCTGAAGCTTTCTTT
TRBV4-2	TRBD2	TRBJ2-7	NA	CASSPSGDSYEQYF	TGTGCCAGCAGCCCGAGCGGGGACTCCTACGAGCAGTACTTC
TRBV5-1	NA	TRBJ2-2	NA	CASSLTASGELFF	TGCGCCAGCAGCCTGACCGCGTCCGGGGAGCTGTTTTTT
TRBV11-3	NA	TRBJ1-6	NA	CASSLRDKASPLHF	TGTGCCAGCAGCTTACGGGACAAGGCTTCACCCCTCCACTTT
TRBV7-2	NA	TRBJ2-5	NA	CASSLLREETQYF	TGTGCCAGCAGCTTATTAAGGGAAGAGACCCAGTACTTC
TRBV7-6	TRBD1	TRBJ2-7	NA	CASSLEGDRHYEQYF	TGTGCCAGCAGCTTAGAAGGGGACAGGCATTACGAGCAGTACTTC
TRBV11-2	TRBD1	TRBJ2-4	few	CASSFDRGVQYF	TGTGCCAGCAGCTTTGACAGGGGTGTTCAGTACTTC
TRBV4-1	TRBD2	TRBJ2-1	few	CASSRGGLAVLGNEQFF	TGCGCCAGCAGCCGAGGCGGACTAGCGGTTTTAGGGAATGAGCAGTTCTTC
TRBV7-3	NA	TRBJ1-1	NA	CASSSGAHTEAFF	TGTGCCAGCAGCTCCGGGGCGCACACTGAAGCTTTCTTT
TRBV6-1	NA	TRBJ1-2	few	CASSELVFYGYTF	TGTGCCAGCAGTGAGTTAGTTTTCTATGGCTACACCTTC
TRBV7-8	NA	TRBJ2-7	NA	CASSPHWGELWEQYF	TGTGCCAGCAGCCCACATTGGGGGGAACTCTGGGAGCAGTACTTC
TRBV11-2	NA	TRBJ1-2	few	CASSLGVQGNYGYTF	TGTGCCAGCAGCTTAGGTGTTCAGGGCAACTATGGCTACACCTTC
TRBV19	NA	TRBJ2-5	few	CASSRALQETQYF	TGTGCCAGTAGTAGGGCCTTGCAAGAGACCCAGTACTTC
TRBV7-8	NA	TRBJ1-6	NA	CASSPTVNSPLHF	TGTGCCAGCAGCCCGACAGTTAATTCACCCCTCCACTTT
TRBV15	NA	TRBJ2-2	few	CATSRTQFANTGELFF	TGTGCCACCAGCAGAACGCAGTTCGCGAACACCGGGGAGCTGTTTTTT
TRBV6-1	TRBD1	TRBJ2-7	medium-sized	CATEDRRTYEQYF	TGTGCCACCGAGGACAGGAGGACCTACGAGCAGTACTTC
TRBV11-2	TRBD1	TRBJ1-2	NA	CASSLTGTNYGYTF	TGTGCCAGCAGCTTGACAGGGACTAACTATGGCTACACCTTC
TRBV27	TRBD1	TRBJ1-2	few	CASSMTGYGYTF	TGTGCCAGCAGTATGACAGGGTATGGCTACACCTTC
TRBV24-1	TRBD1	TRBJ1-2	few	CATSSGGLNYGYTF	TGTGCCACCAGCTCAGGGGGCCTTAACTATGGCTACACCTTC
TRBV12-3/TRBV12-4	TRBD1	TRBJ2-7	NA	CASSRQGFSYEQYF	TGTGCCAGCAGTCGACAGGGTTTCTCCTACGAGCAGTACTTC